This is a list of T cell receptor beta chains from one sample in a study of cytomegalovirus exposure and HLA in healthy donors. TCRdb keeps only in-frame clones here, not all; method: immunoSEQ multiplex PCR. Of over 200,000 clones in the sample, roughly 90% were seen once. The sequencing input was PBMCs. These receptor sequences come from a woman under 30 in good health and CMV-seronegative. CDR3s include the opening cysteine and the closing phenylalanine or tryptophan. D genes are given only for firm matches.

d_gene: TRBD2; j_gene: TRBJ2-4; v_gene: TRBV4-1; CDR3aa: CASSRGLAEAQNIQYF
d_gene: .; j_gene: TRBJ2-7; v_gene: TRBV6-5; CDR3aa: CASSYGTVQTTYEQYF
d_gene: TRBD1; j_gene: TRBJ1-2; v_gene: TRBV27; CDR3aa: CASSSGQGLSFAFDPYGYTF
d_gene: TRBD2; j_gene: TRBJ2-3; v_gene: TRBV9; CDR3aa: CASSPGLAGANPSTDTQYF
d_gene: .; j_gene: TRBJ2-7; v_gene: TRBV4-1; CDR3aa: CASSQVGAVVQYF
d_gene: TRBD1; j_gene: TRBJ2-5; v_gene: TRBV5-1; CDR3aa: CASSSRDRGQETQYF
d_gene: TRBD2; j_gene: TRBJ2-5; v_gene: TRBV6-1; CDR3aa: CASRPAGATQETQYF
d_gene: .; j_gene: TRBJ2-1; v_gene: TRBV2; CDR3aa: CASHFSGNSYNEQFF
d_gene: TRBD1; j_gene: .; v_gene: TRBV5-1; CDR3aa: CASSDQGAGEQYF
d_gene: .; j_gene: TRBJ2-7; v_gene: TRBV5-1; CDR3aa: CASSLPANEQYF
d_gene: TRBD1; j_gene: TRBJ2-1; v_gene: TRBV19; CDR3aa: CASSTTWDRGRVEQFF
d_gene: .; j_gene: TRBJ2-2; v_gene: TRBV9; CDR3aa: CASSVRRDTHSGELFF
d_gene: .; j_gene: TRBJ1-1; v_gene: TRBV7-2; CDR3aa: CASSLAPGVGTEAFF
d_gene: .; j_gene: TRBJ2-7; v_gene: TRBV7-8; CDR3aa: CASSLDPVSSYEQYF
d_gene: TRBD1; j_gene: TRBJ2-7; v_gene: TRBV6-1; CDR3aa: CASSEFGQAGAGEQYF
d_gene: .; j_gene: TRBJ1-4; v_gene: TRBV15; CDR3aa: CATSRFVDEPPRGEKLFF
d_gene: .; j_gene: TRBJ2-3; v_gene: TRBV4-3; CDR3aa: CASSQAILVRGDTQYF
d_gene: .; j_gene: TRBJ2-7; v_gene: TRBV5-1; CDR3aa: CASSWGGSYEQYF
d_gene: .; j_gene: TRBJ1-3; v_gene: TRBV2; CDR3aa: CASSDRGNTIYF
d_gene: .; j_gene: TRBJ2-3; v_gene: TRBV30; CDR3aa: CAWSDGLTLSTDTQYF
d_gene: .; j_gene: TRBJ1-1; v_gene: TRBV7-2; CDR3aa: CASSLVGGVNTEAFF
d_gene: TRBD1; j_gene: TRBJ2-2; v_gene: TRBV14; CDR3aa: CASSRKTGGVRAGELFF
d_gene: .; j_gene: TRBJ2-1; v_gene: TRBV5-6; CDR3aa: CASSSDFNNEQFF
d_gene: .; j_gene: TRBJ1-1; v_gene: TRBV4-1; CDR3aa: CASSQVSRQAEAFF
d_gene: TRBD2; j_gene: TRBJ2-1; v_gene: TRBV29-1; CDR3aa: CSVVGLAGVIEQFF
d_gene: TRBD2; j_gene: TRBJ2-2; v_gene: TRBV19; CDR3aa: CASREPGLAGPGELFF
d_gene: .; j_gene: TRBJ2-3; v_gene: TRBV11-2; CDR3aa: CASSRSPPGAGADTQYF
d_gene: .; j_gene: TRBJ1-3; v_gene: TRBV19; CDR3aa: CASVPWSSGNTIYF
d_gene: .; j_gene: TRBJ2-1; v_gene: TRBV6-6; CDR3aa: CASSYSRLYNEQFF
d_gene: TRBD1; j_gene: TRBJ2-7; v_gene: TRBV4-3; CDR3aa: CASSHGQGDYEQYF
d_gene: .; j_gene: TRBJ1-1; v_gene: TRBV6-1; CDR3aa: CASRSYRVDIPEAFF
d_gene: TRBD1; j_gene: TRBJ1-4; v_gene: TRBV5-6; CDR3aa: CASSRGQGSEKLFF
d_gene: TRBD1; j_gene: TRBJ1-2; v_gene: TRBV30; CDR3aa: CAWLLPGTGNGYTF
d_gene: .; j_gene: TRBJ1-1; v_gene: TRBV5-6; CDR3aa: CASSLDAVNTEAFF
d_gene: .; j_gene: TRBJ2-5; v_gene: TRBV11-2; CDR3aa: CASSLGGGGTEETQYF
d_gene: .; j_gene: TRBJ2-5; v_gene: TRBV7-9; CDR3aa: CASGGDSQETQYF
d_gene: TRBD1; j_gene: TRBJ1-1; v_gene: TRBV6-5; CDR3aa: CASSYSQGAVTEAFF
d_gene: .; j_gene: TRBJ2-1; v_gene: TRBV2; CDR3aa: CASSASTYEQFF
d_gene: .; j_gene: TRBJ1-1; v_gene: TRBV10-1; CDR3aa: CASSESGPTEAFF
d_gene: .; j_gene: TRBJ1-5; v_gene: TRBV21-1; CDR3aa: CASSKGTGNQPQHF
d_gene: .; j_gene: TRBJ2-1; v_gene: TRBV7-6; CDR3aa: CASSLGGDPYNEQFF
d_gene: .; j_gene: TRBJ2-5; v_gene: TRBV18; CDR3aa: CASSQSQETQYF
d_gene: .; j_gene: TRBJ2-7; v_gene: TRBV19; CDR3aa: CASSIDSYEQYF
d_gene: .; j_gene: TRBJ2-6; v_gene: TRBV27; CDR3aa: CASSSRSGANVPTF
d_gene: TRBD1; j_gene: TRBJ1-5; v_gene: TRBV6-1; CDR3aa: CASSGTGGLLNQPQHF
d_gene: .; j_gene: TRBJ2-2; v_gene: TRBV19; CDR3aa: CASSIVGSGYGELFF
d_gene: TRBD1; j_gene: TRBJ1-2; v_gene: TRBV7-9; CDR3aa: CASSLASLDRESHGYTF
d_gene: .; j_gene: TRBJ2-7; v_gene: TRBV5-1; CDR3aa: CASSLVGGRGSYEQYF